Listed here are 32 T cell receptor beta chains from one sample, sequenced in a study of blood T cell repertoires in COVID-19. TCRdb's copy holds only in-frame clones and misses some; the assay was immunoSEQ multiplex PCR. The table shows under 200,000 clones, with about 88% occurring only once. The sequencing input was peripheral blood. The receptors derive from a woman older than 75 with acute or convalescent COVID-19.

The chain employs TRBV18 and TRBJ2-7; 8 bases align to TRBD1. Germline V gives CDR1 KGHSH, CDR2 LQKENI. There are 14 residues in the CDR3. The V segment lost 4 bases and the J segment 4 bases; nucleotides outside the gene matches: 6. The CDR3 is CASSRAGGPYEQYF. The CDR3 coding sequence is TGTGCCAGCTCACGGGCAGGGGGCCCTTACGAGCAGTACTTC.

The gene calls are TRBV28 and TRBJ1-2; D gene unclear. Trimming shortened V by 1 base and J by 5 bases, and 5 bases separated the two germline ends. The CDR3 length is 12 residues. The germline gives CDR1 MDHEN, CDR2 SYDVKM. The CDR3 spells CASSLLSYGYTF. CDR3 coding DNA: TGTGCCAGCAGTTTATTGTCTTATGGCTACACCTTC.

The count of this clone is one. CDR3 bases: TGTGCCAGCAGTTTCCTACTTACGACTAGCGGGTCTTCCTACAATGAGCAGTTCTTC. It encodes CASSFLLTTSGSSYNEQFF. J is TRBJ2-1 and V is TRBV28, with 10 positions matching TRBD2. Trimming cost V 3 bases and J 1 base; bases outside gene matches: 12. The germline CDR1 and CDR2 sequences are MDHEN and SYDVKM. This CDR3 spans 19 amino acids.

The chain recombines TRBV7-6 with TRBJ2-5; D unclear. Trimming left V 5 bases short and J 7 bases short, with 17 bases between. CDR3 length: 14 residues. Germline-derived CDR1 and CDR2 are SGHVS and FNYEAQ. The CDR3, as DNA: TGTGCCAGCAGCCGTTCGACTGGATTTTCGACCCAGTACTTC. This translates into CASSRSTGFSTQYF. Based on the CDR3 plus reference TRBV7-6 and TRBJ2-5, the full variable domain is GAGVSQSPRYKVTKRGQDVALRCDPISGHVSLYWYRQALGQGPEFLTYFNYEAQQDKSGLPNDRFSAERPEGSISTLTIQRTEQRDSAMYRCASSRSTGFSTQYFGPGTRLLVL.

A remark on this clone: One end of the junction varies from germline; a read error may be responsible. The CDR3 DNA is TGTGCTAGCAGCACCGGGAGGGCCCCAGATACGCAGTATTTT. Protein: CASSTGRAPDTQYF. The J gene is TRBJ2-3, the V gene TRBV7-7, with 8 bases aligning to TRBD2. The germline V gene has CDR1 SSHAT and CDR2 FNYEAQ (reference sequence). This CDR3 spans 14 amino acids.

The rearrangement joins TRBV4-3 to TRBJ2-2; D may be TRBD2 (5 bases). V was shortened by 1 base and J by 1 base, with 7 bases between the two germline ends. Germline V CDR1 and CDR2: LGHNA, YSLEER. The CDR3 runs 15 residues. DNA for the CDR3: TGCGCCAGCAGCCAAGTAGGGAGGAACACCGGGGAGCTGTTTTTT. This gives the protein CASSQVGRNTGELFF.

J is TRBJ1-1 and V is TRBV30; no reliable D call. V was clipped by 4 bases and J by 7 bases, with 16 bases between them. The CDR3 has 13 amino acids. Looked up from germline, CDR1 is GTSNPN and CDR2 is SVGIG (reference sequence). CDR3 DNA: TGTGCCTGGATTCCGCGGGCAATTCGTGAAGCTTTCTTT. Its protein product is CAWIPRAIREAFF.

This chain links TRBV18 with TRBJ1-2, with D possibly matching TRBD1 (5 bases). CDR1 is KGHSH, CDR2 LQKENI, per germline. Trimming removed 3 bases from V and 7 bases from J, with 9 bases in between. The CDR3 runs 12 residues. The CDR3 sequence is CASSPLGRGYTF. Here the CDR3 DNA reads TGTGCCAGCTCACCTTTGGGGCGTGGCTACACCTTC.

The CDR3, as DNA: TGTGCCAGCAGTAGACAGGGGTCGACTGAAGCTTTCTTT. Amino acid sequence: CASSRQGSTEAFF. The chain carries TRBV12-3 or TRBV12-4 and TRBJ1-1; 8 bases are shared with TRBD1. CDR3 size: 13 residues. V trimming: 5 bases; J trimming: 5 bases; junction bases outside the gene matches: 4.

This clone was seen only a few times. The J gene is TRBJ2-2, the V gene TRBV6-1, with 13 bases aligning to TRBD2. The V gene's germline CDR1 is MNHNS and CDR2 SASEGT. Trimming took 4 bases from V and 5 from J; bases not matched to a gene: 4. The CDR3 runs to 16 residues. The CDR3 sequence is CASSAGTSGKTGELFF. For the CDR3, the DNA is TGTGCCAGCAGTGCGGGGACTAGCGGGAAAACCGGGGAGCTGTTTTTT.

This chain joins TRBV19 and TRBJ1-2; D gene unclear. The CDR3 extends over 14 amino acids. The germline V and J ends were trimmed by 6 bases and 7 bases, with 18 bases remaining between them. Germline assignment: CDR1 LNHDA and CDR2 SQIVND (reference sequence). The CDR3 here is CASRLEDNWGGYTF. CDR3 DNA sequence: TGTGCCAGTAGATTGGAGGATAATTGGGGTGGCTACACCTTC.

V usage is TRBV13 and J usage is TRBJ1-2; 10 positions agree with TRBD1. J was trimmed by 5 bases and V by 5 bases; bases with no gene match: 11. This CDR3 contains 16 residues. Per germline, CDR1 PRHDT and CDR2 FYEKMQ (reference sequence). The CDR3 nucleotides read TGTGCCAGCAGCGTACCGACTCCGGACAGGGGGTATGGCTACACCTTC. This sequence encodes CASSVPTPDRGYGYTF.

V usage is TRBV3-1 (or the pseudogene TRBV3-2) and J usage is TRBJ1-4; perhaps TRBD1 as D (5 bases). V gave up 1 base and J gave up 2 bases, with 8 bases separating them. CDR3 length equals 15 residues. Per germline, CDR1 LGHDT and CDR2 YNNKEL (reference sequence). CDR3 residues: CASSQVAGTNEKLFF. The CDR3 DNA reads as TGTGCCAGCAGCCAAGTGGCAGGGACTAATGAAAAACTGTTTTTT.

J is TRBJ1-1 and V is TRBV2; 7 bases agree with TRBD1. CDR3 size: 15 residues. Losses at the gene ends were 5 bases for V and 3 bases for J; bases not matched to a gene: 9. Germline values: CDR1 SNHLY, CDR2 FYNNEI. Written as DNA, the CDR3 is TGTGCCAGCAGTAGAGGGGGCGTTACGTACACTGAAGCTTTCTTT. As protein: CASSRGGVTYTEAFF.

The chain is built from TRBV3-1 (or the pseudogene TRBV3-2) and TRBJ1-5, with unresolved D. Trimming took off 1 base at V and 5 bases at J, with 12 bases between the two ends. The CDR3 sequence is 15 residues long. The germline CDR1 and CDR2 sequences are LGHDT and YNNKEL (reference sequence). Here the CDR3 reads CASSQGAGIDQPQHF. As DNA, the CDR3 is TGTGCCAGCAGCCAAGGCGCGGGGATCGATCAGCCCCAGCATTTT.

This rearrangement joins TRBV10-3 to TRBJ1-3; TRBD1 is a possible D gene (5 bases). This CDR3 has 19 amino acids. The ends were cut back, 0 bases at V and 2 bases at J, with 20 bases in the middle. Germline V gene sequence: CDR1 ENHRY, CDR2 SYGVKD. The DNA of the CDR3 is TGTGCCATCAGTGAGTCCCCGCAGGGAGGTAACGGAGCTGGAAACACCATATATTTT. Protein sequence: CAISESPQGGNGAGNTIYF.

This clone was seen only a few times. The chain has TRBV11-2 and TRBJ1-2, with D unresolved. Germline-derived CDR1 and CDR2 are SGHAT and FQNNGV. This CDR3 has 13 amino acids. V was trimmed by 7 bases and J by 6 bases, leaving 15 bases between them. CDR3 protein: CASTQVRFNGYTF. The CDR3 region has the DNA TGTGCCAGCACCCAGGTCAGATTCAATGGCTACACCTTC.

CDR3 sequence reads: CASSLQGVGTEAFF. DNA of the CDR3: TGTGCCAGCAGCCTACAGGGGGTCGGGACTGAAGCTTTCTTT. The chain links TRBV7-9 to TRBJ1-1, with 8 bases aligning to TRBD1. Germline V CDR1 and CDR2: SEHNR, FQNEAQ (reference sequence). V shed 5 bases and J 5 bases; nucleotides not matched to a gene: 7. The CDR3 runs to 14 residues. Complete variable domain (other parts from reference TRBV7-9 and TRBJ1-1): DTGVSQNPRHKITKRGQNVTFRCDPISEHNRLYWYRQTLGQGPEFLTYFQNEAQLEKSRLLSDRFSAERPKGSFSTLEIQRTEQGDSAMYLCASSLQGVGTEAFFGQGTRLTVV.

The CDR3 DNA is TGTGCCAGCAGCTTGGGGTCGACAGGGATCTATGGCTACACCTTC. Encoded protein: CASSLGSTGIYGYTF. The V gene is TRBV5-6, the J gene TRBJ1-2; the match to TRBD1 covers 7 bases. J gave up 4 bases and V 0 bases, and 6 bases lay outside the gene matches. The germline CDR1 and CDR2 sequences are SGHDT and YYEEEE. This CDR3 has 15 residues.

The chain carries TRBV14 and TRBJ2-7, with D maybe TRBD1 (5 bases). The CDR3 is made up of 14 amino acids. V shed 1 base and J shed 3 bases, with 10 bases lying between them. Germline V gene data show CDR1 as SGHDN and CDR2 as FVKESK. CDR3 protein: CASSQGYDSYEQYF. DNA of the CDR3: TGTGCCAGCAGCCAAGGTTACGACAGCTACGAGCAGTACTTC.

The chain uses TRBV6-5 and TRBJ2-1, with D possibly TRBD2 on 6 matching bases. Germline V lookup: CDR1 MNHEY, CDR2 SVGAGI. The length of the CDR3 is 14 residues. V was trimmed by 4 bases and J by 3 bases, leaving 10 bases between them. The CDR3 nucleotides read TGTGCCAGCAGTTTTCAGACTAGCTACAATGAGCAGTTCTTC. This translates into CASSFQTSYNEQFF.

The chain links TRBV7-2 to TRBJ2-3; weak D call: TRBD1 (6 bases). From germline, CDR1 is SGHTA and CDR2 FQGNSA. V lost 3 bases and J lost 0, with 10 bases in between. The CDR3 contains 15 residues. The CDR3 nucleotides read TGTGCCAGCAGCTTCGGAACAGGGAGCACAGATACGCAGTATTTT. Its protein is CASSFGTGSTDTQYF.

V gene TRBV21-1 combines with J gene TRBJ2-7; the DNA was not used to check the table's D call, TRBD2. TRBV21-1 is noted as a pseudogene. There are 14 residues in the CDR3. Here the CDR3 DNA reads TGTGCCAGCAGCACCCGGACTAGCGGGAAGTCGCGGTACTTC. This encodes CASSTRTSGKSRYF.

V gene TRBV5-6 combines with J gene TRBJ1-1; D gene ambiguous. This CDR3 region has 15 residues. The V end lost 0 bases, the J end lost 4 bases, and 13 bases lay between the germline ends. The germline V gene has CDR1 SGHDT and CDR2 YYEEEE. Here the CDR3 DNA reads TGTGCCAGCAGCTTGGGTGAGGTTAAAGCCACTGAAGCTTTCTTT. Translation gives CASSLGEVKATEAFF.

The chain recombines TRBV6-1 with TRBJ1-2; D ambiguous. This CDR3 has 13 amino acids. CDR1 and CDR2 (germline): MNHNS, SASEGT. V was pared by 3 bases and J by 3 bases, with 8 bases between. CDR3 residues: CASSEQQYYGYTF. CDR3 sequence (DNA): TGTGCCAGCAGTGAGCAACAGTACTATGGCTACACCTTC.

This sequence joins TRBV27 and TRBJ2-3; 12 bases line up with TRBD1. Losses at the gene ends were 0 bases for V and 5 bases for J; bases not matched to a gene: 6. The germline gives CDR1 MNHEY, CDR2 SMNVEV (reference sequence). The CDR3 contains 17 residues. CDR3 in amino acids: CASSLSRGTGGGDTQYF. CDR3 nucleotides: TGTGCCAGCAGTTTATCCCGGGGGACAGGGGGCGGAGATACGCAGTATTTT.

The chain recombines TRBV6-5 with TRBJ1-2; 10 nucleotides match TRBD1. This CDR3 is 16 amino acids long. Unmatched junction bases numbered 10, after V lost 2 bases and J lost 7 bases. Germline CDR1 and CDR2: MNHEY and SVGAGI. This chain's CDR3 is CASSYGEDRGLGGYTF. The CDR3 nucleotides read TGTGCCAGCAGTTACGGGGAAGACAGGGGGCTCGGTGGCTACACCTTC.

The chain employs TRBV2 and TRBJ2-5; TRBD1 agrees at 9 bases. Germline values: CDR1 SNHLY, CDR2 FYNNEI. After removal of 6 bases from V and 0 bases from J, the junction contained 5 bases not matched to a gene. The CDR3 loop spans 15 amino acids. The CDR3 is CASRDRGLYQETQYF. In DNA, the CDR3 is TGTGCCAGCAGGGACAGGGGACTGTACCAAGAGACCCAGTACTTC.

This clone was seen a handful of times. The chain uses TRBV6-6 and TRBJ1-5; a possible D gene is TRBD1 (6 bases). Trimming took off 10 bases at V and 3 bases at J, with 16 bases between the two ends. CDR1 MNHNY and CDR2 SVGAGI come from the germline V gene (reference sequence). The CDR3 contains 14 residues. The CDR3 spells CATATGTPNQPQHF. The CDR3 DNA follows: TGTGCCACCGCGACCGGGACACCCAATCAGCCCCAGCATTTT.

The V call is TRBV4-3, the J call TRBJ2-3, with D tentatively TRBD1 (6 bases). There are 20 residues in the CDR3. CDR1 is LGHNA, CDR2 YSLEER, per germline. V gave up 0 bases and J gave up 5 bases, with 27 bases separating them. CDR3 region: CASSQDLNRAGTLPIDTQYF. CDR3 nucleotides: TGCGCCAGCAGCCAAGACCTCAATAGGGCCGGGACACTACCTATAGATACGCAGTATTTT.

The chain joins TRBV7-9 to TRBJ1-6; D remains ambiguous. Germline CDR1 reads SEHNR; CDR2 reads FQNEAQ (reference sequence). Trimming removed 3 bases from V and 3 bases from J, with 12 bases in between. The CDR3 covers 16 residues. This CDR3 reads CASSLGRGFYNSPLHF. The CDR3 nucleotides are TGTGCCAGCAGCTTGGGTAGAGGGTTCTATAATTCACCCCTCCACTTT.

The CDR3: CASSLLGGRAGNEQFF. The CDR3 DNA reads TGCGCCAGCAGCTTGTTGGGCGGGAGGGCCGGGAATGAGCAGTTCTTC. This sequence joins TRBV5-1 and TRBJ2-1; TRBD2 matches at 9 bases. Trimming cost V 1 base and J 7 bases; bases outside gene matches: 9. The CDR3 has 16 amino acids. Germline CDR1 SGHRS, CDR2 YFSETQ.